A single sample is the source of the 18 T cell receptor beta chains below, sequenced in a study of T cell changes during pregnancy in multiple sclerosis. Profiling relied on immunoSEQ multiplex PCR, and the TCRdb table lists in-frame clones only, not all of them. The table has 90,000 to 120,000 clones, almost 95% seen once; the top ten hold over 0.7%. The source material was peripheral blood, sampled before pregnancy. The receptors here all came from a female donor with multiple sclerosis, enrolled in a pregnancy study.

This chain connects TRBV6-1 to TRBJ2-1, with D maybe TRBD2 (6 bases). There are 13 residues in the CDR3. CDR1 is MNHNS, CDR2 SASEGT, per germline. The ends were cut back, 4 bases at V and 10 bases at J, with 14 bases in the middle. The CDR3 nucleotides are TGTGCCAGCAGTGCACCCCCTAGCGAAGAGCAGTTCTTC. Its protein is CASSAPPSEEQFF.

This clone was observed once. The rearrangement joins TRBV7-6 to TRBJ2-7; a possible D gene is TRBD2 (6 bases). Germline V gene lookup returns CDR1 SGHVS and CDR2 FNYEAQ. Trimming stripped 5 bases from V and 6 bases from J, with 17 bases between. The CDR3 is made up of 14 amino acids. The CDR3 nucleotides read TGTGCCAGCAGCCAAGGGACTGTCGGGAGCGAGCAGTACTTC. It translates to CASSQGTVGSEQYF.

Written as DNA, the CDR3 is TGTGCCAGTAGTATCGGGGATGAGCAGTTCTTC. It is translated as CASSIGDEQFF. J is TRBJ2-1 and V is TRBV19, with D possibly being TRBD2 (5 bases). V lost 3 bases to trimming and J lost 8 bases, with 5 bases between them. Germline V CDR1 and CDR2: LNHDA, SQIVND (reference sequence). CDR3 length equals 11 residues. Full variable domain (missing parts from reference TRBV19 and TRBJ2-1): DGGITQSPKYLFRKEGQNVTLSCEQNLNHDAMYWYRQDPGQGLRLIYYSQIVNDFQKGDIAEGYSVSREKKESFPLTVTSAQKNPTAFYLCASSIGDEQFFGPGTRLTVL.

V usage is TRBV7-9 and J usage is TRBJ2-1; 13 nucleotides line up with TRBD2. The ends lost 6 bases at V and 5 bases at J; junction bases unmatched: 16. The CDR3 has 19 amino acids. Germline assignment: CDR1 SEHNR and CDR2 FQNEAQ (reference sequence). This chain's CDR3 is CASSPRGMGLAGSNNEQFF. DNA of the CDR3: TGTGCCAGCAGTCCGCGGGGGATGGGACTAGCGGGGTCCAACAATGAGCAGTTCTTC. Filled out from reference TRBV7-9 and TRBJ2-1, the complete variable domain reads DTGVSQNPRHKITKRGQNVTFRCDPISEHNRLYWYRQTLGQGPEFLTYFQNEAQLEKSRLLSDRFSAERPKGSFSTLEIQRTEQGDSAMYLCASSPRGMGLAGSNNEQFFGPGTRLTVL.

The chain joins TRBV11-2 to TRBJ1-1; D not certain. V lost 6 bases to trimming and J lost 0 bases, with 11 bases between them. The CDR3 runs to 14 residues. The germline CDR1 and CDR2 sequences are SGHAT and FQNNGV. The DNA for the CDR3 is TGTGCCAGCAGACGGGGTGGGCTGAACACTGAAGCTTTCTTT. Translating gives CASRRGGLNTEAFF.

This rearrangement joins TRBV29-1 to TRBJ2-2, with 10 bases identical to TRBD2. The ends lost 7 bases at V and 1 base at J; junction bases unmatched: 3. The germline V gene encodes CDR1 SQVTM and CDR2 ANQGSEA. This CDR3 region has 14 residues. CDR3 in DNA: TGCAGCGCTAGGACTAGCGGGAACACCGGGGAGCTGTTTTTT. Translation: CSARTSGNTGELFF.

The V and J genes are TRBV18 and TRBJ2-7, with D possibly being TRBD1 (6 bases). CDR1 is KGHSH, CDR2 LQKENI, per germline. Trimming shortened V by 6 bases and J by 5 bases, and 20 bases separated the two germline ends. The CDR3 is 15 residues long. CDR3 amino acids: CASSPKPGANNEQYF. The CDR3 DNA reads TGTGCCAGCTCGCCTAAGCCAGGGGCTAACAACGAGCAGTACTTC.

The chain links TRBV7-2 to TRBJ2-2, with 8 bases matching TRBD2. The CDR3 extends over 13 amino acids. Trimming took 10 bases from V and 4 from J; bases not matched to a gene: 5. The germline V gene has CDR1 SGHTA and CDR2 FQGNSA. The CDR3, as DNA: TGTGCCACCCGGGGGGGGGCCACCGGGGAGCTGTTTTTT. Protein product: CATRGGATGELFF.

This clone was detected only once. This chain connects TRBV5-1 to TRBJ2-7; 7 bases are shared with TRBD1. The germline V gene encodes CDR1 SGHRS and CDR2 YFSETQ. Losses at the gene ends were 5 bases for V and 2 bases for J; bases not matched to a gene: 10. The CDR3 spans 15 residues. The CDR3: CASRHPGQSTYEQYF. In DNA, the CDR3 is TGCGCCAGCAGGCATCCGGGACAGTCGACCTACGAGCAGTACTTC.

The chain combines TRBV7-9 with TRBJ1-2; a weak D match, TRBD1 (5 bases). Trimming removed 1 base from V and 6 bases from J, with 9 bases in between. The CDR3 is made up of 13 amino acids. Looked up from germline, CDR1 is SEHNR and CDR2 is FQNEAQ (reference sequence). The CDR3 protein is CASSLEAGHGYTF. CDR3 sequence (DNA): TGTGCCAGCAGCTTAGAGGCGGGGCATGGCTACACCTTC. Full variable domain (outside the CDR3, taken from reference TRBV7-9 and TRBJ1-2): DTGVSQNPRHKITKRGQNVTFRCDPISEHNRLYWYRQTLGQGPEFLTYFQNEAQLEKSRLLSDRFSAERPKGSFSTLEIQRTEQGDSAMYLCASSLEAGHGYTFGSGTRLTVV.

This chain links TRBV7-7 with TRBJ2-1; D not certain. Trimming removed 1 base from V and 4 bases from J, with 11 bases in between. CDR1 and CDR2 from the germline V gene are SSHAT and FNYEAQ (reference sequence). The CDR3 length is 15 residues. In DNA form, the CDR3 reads TGTGCCAGCAGCTTAGGTTACAGTCAGTACAATGAGCAGTTCTTC. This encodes CASSLGYSQYNEQFF.

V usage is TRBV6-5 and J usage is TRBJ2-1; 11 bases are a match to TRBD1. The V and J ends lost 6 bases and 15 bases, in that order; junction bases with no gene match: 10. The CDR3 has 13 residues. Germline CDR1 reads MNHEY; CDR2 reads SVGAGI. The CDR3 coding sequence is TGTGCCAGCAGCCCTGGACAGGGGGCCCCGGGGTTCTTC. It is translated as CASSPGQGAPGFF.

In nucleotides, the CDR3 is TGTGCCACCAGCAGAGATCGACAGGGCGGCGAGCAGTACTTC. Its translation: CATSRDRQGGEQYF. The rearrangement uses TRBV15 and TRBJ2-7; 7 nucleotides line up with TRBD1. The germline CDR1 and CDR2 sequences are LNHNV and YYDKDF (reference sequence). The junction had 5 bases not matched to a gene; V was cut back by 0 bases and J by 6 bases. This CDR3 comprises 14 residues. Full variable domain (rest looked up from reference TRBV15 and TRBJ2-7): DAMVIQNPRYQVTQFGKPVTLSCSQTLNHNVMYWYQQKSSQAPKLLFHYYDKDFNNEADTPDNFQSRRPNTSFCFLDIRSPGLGDTAMYLCATSRDRQGGEQYFGPGTRLTVT.

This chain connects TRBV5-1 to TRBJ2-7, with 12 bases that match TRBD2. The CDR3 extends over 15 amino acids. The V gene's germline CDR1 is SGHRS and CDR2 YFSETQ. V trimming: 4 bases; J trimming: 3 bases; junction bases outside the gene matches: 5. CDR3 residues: CASSVGLAGFYEQYF. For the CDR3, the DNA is TGCGCCAGCAGCGTCGGACTAGCGGGGTTCTACGAGCAGTACTTC.

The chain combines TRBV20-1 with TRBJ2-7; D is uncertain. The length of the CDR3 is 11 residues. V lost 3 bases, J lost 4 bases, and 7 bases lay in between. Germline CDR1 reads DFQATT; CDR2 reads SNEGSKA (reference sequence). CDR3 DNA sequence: TGCAGTGCTAGGCGCGAATACGAGCAGTACTTC. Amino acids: CSARREYEQYF.

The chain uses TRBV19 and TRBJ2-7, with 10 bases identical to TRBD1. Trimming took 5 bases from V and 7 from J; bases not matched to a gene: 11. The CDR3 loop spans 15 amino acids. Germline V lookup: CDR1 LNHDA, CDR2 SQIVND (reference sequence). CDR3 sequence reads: CASSETGTGVKEQYF. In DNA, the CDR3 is TGTGCCAGTAGTGAAACCGGGACAGGGGTAAAAGAGCAGTACTTC.

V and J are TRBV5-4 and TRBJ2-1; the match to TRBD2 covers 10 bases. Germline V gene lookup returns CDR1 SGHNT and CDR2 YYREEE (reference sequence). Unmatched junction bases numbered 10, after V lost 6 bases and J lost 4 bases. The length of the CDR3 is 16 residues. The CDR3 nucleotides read TGTGCCAGCACCTCCGGGGTGACTAGCGGGTACAATGAGCAGTTCTTC. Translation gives CASTSGVTSGYNEQFF.

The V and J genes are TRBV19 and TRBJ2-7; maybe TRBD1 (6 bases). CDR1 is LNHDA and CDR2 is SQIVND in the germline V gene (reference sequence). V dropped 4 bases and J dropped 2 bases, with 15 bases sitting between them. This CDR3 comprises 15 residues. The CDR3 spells CASSTNREGAYEQYF. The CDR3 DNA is TGTGCCAGTAGTACCAACAGGGAAGGAGCCTACGAGCAGTACTTC.